This passage covers 12 T cell receptor beta chains from one sample sequenced in a study of blood T cells in healthy people across ages. A J-beta primer mix and a sample-barcoded 5' primer were used in a second PCR of about 6 to 12 cycles. TCRdb called the 5' RACE reads again in MiXCR, with one record for every CDR3 protein. The sample has more than 600,000 distinct CDR3 sequences; approximately 25% are singletons. These records were also assigned to another study, of T cells of mothers and their children.

Source material: blood. These receptors were obtained from a boy between 10 and 17 years old in good health.

This clonotype was seen more than once but under ten times. The V and J genes are TRBV11-2 and TRBJ1-1, with D possibly TRBD1 on 6 matching bases. Germline V gene data show CDR1 as SGHAT and CDR2 as FQNNGV. CDR3 length: 14 residues. Trimming took off 3 bases at V and 3 bases at J, with 11 bases between the two ends. CDR3 protein: CASSFQGRDTEAFF. For the CDR3, the DNA is TGTGCCAGCAGCTTCCAGGGGCGGGACACTGAAGCTTTCTTT.

This clonotype showed up just a few times. V usage is TRBV6-5 and J usage is TRBJ2-5, with D unresolved. V lost 2 bases and J 1 base, leaving 14 bases between the germline ends. The CDR3 has 16 residues. CDR1 and CDR2 (germline): MNHEY, SVGAGI. CDR3: CASSYPYLAFQETQYF. CDR3 sequence (DNA): TGTGCCAGCAGTTACCCCTACTTAGCCTTCCAAGAGACCCAGTACTTC.

The chain carries TRBV15 and TRBJ2-1; 9 nucleotides match TRBD2. This CDR3 has 17 residues. Germline loops: CDR1 LNHNV, CDR2 YYDKDF (reference sequence). After removal of 4 bases from V and 0 bases from J, the junction contained 7 bases not matched to a gene. In nucleotides, the CDR3 is TGTGCCACCAGCACCTTAGCGGGAGTGAGCTCCTACAATGAGCAGTTCTTC. Amino acids: CATSTLAGVSSYNEQFF.

This clonotype has just a few counts. The V gene is TRBV7-6, the J gene TRBJ1-2, with D perhaps TRBD1 (5 bases). V lost 3 bases and J 2 bases, leaving 13 bases between the germline ends. Germline assignment: CDR1 SGHVS and CDR2 FNYEAQ. The CDR3 totals 15 residues. The DNA for the CDR3 is TGTGCCAGCAGCTTCGGGACGGACCCCAACTATGGCTACACCTTC. Translating gives CASSFGTDPNYGYTF.

The chain combines TRBV7-2 with TRBJ2-4; 7 bases align to TRBD1. The CDR3 sequence is 15 residues long. Germline V gene sequence: CDR1 SGHTA, CDR2 FQGNSA. The ends lost 4 bases at V and 3 bases at J; junction bases unmatched: 6. DNA for the CDR3: TGTGCCAGCAGCTCCCGGACAGGTGACAAAAACATTCAGTACTTC. Its protein is CASSSRTGDKNIQYF.

The CDR3, as DNA: TGTGCCAGCGAGTGGGGGGACAACACTGAAGCTTTCTTT. Residues: CASEWGDNTEAFF. This rearrangement joins TRBV7-9 to TRBJ1-1, with a tentative D call TRBD1 (5 bases). Germline loops: CDR1 SEHNR, CDR2 FQNEAQ (reference sequence). Trimming removed 8 bases at V and 2 bases at J, with 12 bases between. This CDR3 is built from 13 residues.

The chain has TRBV4-2 and TRBJ2-5; TRBD1 matches 7 bases. Germline CDR1 LGHNA, CDR2 YNFKEQ. The CDR3 runs to 15 residues. V was clipped by 1 base and J by 0 bases; unmatched bases: 2. This chain's CDR3 is CASSQVDRNQETQYF. As DNA, the CDR3 is TGTGCCAGCAGCCAAGTGGACAGGAACCAAGAGACCCAGTACTTC.

This CDR3 is CASSVRQGLGETQYF. CDR3 sequence (DNA): TGTGCCAGCAGTGTCAGACAGGGGTTGGGAGAGACCCAGTACTTC. V is TRBV12-3 or TRBV12-4 and J is TRBJ2-5, with TRBD1 matching over 8 bases. V lost 5 bases and J lost 4; bases outside the gene matches: 9. The CDR3 runs 15 residues.

This chain joins TRBV10-2 and TRBJ2-7; D not resolved. CDR3 length equals 13 residues. Germline CDR1 is WSHSY and CDR2 is SAAADI. The germline V and J ends were trimmed by 2 bases and 3 bases, with 8 bases remaining between them. Here the CDR3 DNA reads TGCGCCAGCAGTGAGGCCCTCAACTACGAGCAGTACTTC. Amino acid sequence: CASSEALNYEQYF.

The chain links TRBV13 to TRBJ2-5; D gene uncertain. The J call may not be correct, given that the DNA end is closer to TRBJ2-7. CDR1 and CDR2 (germline): PRHDT, FYEKMQ (reference sequence). The CDR3 is made up of 15 amino acids. This chain's CDR3 is CASSLGPVGSYEQYF. The CDR3 DNA follows: TGTGCCAGCAGCTTAGGGCCCGTGGGCTCCTACGAGCAGTACTTC.

The rearrangement joins TRBV5-1 to TRBJ1-2; 7 bases are a match to TRBD1. The germline gives CDR1 SGHRS, CDR2 YFSETQ. The CDR3 length is 13 residues. V shed 2 bases, J shed 7 bases, and the junction held 5 bases outside the gene matches. Here the CDR3 reads CASSFTGVGGYTF. The CDR3 region has the DNA TGCGCCAGCAGCTTTACAGGGGTCGGTGGCTACACCTTC.

This clonotype came up once. The genes are TRBV7-3 and TRBJ2-3; D may be TRBD2 (5 bases). This CDR3 region has 13 residues. Germline V gene sequence: CDR1 SGHTA, CDR2 FQGTGA. Deletions cut 5 bases from V and 3 bases from J, with 9 bases between. Here the CDR3 DNA reads TGTGCCAGCAGCGTCGGGGTAACAGATACGCAGTATTTT. Translated, it gives CASSVGVTDTQYF.